This T cell receptor (beta chain) came from a study of identical twins. After template switching added a universal primer site, the resulting cDNA carried unique molecular identifiers. TCRdb analysed the 5' RACE reads with MiXCR anew, one entry per CDR3 protein. The sample carries about 690,000 distinct CDR3 sequences, around 6% recorded once. This CDR3 is built from 14 residues. V dropped 0 bases and J dropped 8 bases, with 10 bases sitting between them. Per the germline V gene, CDR1 is SEHNR and CDR2 is FQNEAQ (reference sequence). Study-wide findings and caveats: Reduced insertions were recorded for abundant cord blood beta clonotypes, with no such pattern in memory repertoires. Its conclusions, products of cross-sectional statistical analysis, did not come from following the same donors. Low generation probability was overrepresented in out-of-frame alpha sequences shared by twins.

This clonotype was observed many times. Its antigen remains unknown. The gene calls are TRBV7-9 and TRBJ1-4; D is unresolved. This clonotype originated in a man younger than 30 in good health. Sequencing used naive T cells sorted from blood. This CDR3 reads CASSLASHTEKLFF. The CDR3 DNA reads TGTGCCAGCAGCTTAGCTTCACATACCGAAAAACTGTTTTTT.